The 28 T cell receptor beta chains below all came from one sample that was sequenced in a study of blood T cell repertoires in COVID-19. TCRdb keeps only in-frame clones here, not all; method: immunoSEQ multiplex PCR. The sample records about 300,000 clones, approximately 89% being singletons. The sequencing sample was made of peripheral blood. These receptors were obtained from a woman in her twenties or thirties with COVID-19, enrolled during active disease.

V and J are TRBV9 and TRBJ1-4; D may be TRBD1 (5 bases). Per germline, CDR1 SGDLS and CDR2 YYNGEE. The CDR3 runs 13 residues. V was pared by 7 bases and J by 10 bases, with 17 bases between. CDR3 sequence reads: CASSQGGDGKLFF. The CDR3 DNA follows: TGTGCCAGCTCCCAGGGCGGCGATGGAAAACTGTTTTTT.

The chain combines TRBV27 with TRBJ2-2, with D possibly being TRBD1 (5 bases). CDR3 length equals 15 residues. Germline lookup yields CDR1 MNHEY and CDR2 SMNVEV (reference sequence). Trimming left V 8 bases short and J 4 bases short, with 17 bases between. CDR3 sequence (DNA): TGTGCCAGCTCTACCGGACACCGAGTCACCGGGGAGCTGTTTTTT. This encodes CASSTGHRVTGELFF.

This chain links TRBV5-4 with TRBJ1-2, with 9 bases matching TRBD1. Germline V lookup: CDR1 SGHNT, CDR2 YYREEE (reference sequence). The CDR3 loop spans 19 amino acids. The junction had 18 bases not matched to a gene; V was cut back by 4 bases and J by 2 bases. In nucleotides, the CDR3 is TGTGCCAGCAGCGAAACTACCGGGACAGGGATGTGGGGGAACTATGGCTACACCTTC. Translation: CASSETTGTGMWGNYGYTF. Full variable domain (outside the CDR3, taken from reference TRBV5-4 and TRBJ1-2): ETGVTQSPTHLIKTRGQQVTLRCSSQSGHNTVSWYQQALGQGPQFIFQYYREEENGRGNFPPRFSGLQFPNYSSELNVNALELDDSALYLCASSETTGTGMWGNYGYTFGSGTRLTVV.

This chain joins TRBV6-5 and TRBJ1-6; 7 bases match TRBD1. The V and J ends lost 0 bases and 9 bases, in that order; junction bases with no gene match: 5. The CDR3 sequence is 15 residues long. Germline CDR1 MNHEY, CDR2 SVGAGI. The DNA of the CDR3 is TGTGCCAGCAGTTACTCCGACAGGGTGGGTTCACCCCTCCACTTT. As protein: CASSYSDRVGSPLHF.

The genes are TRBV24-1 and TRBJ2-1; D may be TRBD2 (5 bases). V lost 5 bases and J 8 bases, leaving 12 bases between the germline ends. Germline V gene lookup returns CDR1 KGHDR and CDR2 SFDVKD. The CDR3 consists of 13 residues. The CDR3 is CATSAPPGDEQFF. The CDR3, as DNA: TGTGCCACCAGTGCCCCCCCCGGGGATGAGCAGTTCTTC.

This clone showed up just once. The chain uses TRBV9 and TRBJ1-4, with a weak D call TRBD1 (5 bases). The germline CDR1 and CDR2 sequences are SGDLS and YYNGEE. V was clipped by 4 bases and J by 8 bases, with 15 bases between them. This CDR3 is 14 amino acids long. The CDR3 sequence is CASSPWRGGEKLFF. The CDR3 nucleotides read TGTGCCAGCAGCCCATGGAGGGGTGGGGAAAAACTGTTTTTT.

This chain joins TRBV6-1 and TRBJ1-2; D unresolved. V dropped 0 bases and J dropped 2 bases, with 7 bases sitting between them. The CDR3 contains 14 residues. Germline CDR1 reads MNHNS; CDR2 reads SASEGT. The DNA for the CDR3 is TGTGCCAGCAGTGAAGCGGCAGGAAACTATGGCTACACCTTC. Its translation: CASSEAAGNYGYTF.

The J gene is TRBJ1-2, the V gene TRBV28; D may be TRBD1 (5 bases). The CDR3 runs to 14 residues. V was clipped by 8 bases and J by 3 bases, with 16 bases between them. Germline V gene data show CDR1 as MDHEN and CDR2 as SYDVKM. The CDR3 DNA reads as TGTGCCAGCGTCCGGGGGGGTTCTCACTATGGCTACACCTTC. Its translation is CASVRGGSHYGYTF.

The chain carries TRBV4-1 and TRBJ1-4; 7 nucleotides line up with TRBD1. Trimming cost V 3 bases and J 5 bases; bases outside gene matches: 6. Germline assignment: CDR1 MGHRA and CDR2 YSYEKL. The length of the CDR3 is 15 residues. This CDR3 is CASSHDRAGNEKLFF. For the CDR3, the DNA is TGCGCCAGCAGCCATGACAGGGCGGGGAATGAAAAACTGTTTTTT.

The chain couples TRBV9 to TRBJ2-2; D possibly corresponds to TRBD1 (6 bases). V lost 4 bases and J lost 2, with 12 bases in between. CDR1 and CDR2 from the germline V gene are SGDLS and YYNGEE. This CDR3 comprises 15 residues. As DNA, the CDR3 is TGTGCCAGCAGCCGGACAGACAGCAACACCGGGGAGCTGTTTTTT. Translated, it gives CASSRTDSNTGELFF. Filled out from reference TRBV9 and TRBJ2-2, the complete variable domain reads DSGVTQTPKHLITATGQRVTLRCSPRSGDLSVYWYQQSLDQGLQFLIQYYNGEERAKGNILERFSAQQFPDLHSELNLSSLELGDSALYFCASSRTDSNTGELFFGEGSRLTVL.

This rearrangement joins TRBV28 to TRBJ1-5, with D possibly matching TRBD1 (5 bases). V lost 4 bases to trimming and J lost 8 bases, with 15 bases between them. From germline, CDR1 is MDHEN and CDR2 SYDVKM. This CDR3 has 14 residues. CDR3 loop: CASSYPQGIEPQHF. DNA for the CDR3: TGTGCCAGCAGTTACCCTCAGGGAATTGAGCCCCAGCATTTT.

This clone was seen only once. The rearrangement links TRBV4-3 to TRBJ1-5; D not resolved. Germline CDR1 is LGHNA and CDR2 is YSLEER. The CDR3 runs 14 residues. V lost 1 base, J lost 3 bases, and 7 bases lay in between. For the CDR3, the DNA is TGCGCCAGCAGCCAAGGAGACACCAATCAGCCCCAGCATTTT. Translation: CASSQGDTNQPQHF.

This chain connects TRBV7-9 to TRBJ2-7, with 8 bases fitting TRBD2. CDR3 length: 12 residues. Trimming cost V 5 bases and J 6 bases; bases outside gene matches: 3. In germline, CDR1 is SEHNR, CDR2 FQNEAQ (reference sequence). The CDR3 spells CASSAGRGEQYF. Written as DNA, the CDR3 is TGTGCCAGCAGCGCCGGGAGGGGCGAGCAGTACTTC.

CDR3: CASSLGGQGNQPQHF. In DNA form, the CDR3 reads TGTGCCAGCAGCCTTGGCGGACAGGGCAATCAGCCCCAGCATTTT. The rearrangement uses TRBV7-8 and TRBJ1-5; TRBD1 matches 7 bases. The J segment lost 2 bases and the V segment lost 5 bases, leaving 6 bases of the junction unmatched. CDR3 size: 15 residues. Germline loops: CDR1 SGHVS, CDR2 FQNEAQ.

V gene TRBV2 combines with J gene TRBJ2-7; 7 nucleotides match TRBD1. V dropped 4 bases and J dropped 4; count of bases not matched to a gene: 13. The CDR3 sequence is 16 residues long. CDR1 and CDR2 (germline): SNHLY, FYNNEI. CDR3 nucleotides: TGTGCCAGCAGTGGGGTGGACAGGTCGGGACCTTACGAGCAGTACGTC. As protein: CASSGVDRSGPYEQYV.

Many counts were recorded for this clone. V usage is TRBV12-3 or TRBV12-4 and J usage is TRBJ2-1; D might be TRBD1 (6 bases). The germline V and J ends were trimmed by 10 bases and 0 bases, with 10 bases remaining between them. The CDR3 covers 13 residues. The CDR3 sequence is CAIGTSSYNEQFF. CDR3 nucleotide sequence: TGTGCCATCGGGACAAGCTCCTACAATGAGCAGTTCTTC.

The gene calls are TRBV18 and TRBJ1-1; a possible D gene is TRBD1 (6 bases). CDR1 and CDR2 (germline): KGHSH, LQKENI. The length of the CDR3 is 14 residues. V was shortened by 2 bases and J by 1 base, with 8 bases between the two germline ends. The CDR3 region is CASSPGQRNTEAFF. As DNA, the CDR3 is TGTGCCAGCTCACCAGGACAGAGGAACACTGAAGCTTTCTTT.

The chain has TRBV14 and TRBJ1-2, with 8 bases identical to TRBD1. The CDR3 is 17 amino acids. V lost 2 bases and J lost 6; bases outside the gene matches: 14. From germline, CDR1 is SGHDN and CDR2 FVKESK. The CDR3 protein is CASSQTRGLRILDGYTF. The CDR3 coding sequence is TGTGCCAGCAGCCAAACCAGGGGGCTCAGGATCCTGGATGGCTACACCTTC.

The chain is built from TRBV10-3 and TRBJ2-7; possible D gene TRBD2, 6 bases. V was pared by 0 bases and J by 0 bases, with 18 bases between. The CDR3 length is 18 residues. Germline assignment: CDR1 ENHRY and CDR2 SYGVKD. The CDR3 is CAISESGGWTGSSYEQYV. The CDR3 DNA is TGTGCCATCAGTGAGTCGGGAGGCTGGACGGGGAGCTCCTACGAGCAGTACGTC.

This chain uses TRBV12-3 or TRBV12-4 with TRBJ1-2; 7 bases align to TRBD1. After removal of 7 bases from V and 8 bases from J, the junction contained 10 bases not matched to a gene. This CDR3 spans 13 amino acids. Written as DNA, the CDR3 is TGTGCCAGCACCCCACAGACAGGGTTGGGCTACACCTTC. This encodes CASTPQTGLGYTF.

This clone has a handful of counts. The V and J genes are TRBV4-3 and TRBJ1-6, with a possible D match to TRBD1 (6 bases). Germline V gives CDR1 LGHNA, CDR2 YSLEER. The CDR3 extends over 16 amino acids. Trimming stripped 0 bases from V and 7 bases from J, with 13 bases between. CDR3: CASSQDFNRENSPLHF. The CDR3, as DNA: TGCGCCAGCAGCCAAGATTTCAACAGGGAGAATTCACCCCTCCACTTT.

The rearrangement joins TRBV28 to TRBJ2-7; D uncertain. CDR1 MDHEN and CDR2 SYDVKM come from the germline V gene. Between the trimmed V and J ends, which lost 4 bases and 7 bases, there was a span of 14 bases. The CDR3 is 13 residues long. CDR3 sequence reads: CASSSGPNVEQYV. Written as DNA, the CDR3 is TGTGCCAGCAGTTCTGGCCCCAATGTGGAGCAGTACGTC.

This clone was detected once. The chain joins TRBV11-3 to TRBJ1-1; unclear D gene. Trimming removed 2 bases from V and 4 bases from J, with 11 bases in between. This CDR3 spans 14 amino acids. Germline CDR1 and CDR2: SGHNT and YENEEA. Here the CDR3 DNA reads TGTGCCAGCAGCTTATCGTGGAGAGGCACTGAAGCTTTCTTT. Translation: CASSLSWRGTEAFF.

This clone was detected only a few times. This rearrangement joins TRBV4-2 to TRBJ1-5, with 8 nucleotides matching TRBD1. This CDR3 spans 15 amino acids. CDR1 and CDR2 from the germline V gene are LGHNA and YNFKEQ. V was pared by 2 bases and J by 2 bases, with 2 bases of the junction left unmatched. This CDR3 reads CASSQHRGGNQPQHF. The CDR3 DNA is TGTGCCAGCAGCCAACACAGGGGGGGCAATCAGCCCCAGCATTTT.

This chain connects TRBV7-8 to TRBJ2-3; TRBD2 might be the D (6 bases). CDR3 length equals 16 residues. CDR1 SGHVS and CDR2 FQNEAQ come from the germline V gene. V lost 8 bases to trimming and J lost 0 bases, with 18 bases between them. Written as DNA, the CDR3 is TGTGCCAGCTCCTCTTTTGCGGGGCCTAGCACAGATACGCAGTATTTT. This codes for CASSSFAGPSTDTQYF.

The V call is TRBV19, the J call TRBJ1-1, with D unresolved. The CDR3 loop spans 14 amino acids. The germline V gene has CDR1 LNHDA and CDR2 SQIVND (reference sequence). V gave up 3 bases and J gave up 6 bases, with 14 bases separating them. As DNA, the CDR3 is TGTGCCAGTAGTATTCGGACGGGGAAAGCTGAAGCTTTCTTT. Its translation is CASSIRTGKAEAFF.

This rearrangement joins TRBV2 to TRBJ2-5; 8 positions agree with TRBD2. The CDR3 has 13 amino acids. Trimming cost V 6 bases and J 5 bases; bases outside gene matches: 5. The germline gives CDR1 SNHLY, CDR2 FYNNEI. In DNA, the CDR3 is TGTGCCAGCAGCCGGGGGGGCGTCGAGACCCAGTACTTC. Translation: CASSRGGVETQYF.

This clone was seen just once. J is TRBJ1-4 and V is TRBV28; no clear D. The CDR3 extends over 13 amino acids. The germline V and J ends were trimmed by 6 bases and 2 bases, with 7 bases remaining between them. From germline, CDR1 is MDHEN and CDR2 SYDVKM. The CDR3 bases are TGTGCCAGCAGAAGAGCGACTAATGAAAAACTGTTTTTT. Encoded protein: CASRRATNEKLFF.